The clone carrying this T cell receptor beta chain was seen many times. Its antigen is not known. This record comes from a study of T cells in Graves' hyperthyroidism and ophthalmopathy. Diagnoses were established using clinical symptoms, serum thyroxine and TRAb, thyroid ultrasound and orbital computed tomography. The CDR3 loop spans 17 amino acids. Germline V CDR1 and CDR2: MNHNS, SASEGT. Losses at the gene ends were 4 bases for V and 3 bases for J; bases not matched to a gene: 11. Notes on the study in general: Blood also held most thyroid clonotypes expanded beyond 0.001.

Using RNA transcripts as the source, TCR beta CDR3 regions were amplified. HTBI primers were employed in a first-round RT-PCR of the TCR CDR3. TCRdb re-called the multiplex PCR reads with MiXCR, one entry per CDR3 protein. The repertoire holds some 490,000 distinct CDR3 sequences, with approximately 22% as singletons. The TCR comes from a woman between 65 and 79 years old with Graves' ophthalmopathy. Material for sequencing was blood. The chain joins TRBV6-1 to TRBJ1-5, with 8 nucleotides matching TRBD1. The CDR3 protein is CASSGGTGRWDNQPQHF. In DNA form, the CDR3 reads TGTGCCAGCAGTGGGGGGACAGGCCGATGGGACAATCAGCCCCAGCATTTT.